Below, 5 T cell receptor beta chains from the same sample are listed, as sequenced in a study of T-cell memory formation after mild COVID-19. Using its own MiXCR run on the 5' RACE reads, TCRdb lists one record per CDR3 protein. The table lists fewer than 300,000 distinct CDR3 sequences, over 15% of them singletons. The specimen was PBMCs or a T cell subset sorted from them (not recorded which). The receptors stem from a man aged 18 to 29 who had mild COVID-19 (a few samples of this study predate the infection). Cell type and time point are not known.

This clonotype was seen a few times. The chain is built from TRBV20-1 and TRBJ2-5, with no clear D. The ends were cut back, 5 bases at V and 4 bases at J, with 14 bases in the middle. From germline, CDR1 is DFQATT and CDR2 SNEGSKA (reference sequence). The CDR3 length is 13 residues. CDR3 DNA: TGCAGTGCTGTTAAGGTCGTGGGAGAGACCCAGTACTTC. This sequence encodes CSAVKVVGETQYF.

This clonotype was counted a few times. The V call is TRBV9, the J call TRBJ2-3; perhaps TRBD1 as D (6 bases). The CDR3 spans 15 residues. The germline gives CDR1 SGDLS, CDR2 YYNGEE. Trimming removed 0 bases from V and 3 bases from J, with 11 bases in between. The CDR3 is CASSVGSRGTDTQYF. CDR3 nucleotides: TGTGCCAGCAGCGTAGGAAGCAGGGGTACAGATACGCAGTATTTT.

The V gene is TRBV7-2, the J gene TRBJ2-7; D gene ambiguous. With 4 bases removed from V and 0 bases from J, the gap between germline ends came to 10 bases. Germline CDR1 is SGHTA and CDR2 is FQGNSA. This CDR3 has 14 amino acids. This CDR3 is CASSSTAGSYEQYF. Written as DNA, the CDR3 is TGTGCCAGCAGCTCCACAGCAGGCTCCTACGAGCAGTACTTC.

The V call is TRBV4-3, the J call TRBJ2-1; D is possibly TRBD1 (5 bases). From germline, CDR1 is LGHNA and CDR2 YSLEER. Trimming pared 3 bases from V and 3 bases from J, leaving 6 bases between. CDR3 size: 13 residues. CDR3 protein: CASSHQGYNEQFF. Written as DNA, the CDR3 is TGCGCCAGCAGCCACCAGGGCTACAATGAGCAGTTCTTC.

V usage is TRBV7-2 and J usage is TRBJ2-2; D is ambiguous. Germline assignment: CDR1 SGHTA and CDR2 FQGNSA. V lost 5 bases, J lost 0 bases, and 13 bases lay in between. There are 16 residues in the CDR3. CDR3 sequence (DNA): TGTGCCAGCAGCCCTCCAGAGCCCACGAACACCGGGGAGCTGTTTTTT. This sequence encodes CASSPPEPTNTGELFF. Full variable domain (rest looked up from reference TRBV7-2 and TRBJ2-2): GAGVSQSPSNKVTEKGKDVELRCDPISGHTALYWYRQSLGQGLEFLIYFQGNSAPDKSGLPSDRFSAERTGGSVSTLTIQRTQQEDSAVYLCASSPPEPTNTGELFFGEGSRLTVL.